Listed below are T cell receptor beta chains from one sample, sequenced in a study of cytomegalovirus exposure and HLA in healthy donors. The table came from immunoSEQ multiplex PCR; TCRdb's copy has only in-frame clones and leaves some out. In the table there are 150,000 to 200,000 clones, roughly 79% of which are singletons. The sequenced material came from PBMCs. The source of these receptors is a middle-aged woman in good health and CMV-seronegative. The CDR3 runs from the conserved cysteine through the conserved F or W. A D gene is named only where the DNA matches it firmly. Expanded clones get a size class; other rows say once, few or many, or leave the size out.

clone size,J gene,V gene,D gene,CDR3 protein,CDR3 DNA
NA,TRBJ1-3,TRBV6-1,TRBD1,CASSDRGRGNTIYF,TGTGCCAGCAGTGACAGGGGGCGCGGAAACACCATATATTTT
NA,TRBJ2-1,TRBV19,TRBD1,CASSTSTGYEQFF,TGTGCCAGTAGTACCTCGACAGGGTATGAGCAGTTCTTC
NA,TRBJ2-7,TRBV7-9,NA,CASSLGTGYEQYF,TGTGCCAGCAGCTTAGGTACGGGGTACGAGCAGTACTTC
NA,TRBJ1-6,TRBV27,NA,CASSLSRRGHHNSPLHF,TGTGCCAGCAGTTTATCGCGGCGGGGGCATCATAATTCACCCCTCCACTTT
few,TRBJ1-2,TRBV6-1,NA,CASSRGWVEGYTF,TGTGCCAGCAGCAGGGGCTGGGTGGAAGGCTACACCTTC
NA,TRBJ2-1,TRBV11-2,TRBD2,CASSLGTSGRWSNEQFF,TGTGCCAGCAGCTTGGGGACTAGCGGGAGGTGGAGCAATGAGCAGTTCTTC
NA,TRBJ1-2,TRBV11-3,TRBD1,CASSPAGTGGSDGYTF,TGTGCCAGCAGCCCGGCCGGGACAGGGGGGTCAGATGGCTACACCTTC
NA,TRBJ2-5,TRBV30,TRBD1,CATTPTGGSKTQYF,TGTGCCACCACCCCGACAGGGGGCAGCAAGACCCAGTACTTC
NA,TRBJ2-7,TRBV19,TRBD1,CASRSGTGPEQYF,TGTGCCAGTAGGTCCGGGACAGGGCCCGAGCAGTACTTC
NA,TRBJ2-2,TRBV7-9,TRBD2,CASSLGIGGSTGELFF,TGTGCCAGCAGCTTAGGGATTGGCGGGAGCACCGGGGAGCTGTTTTTT
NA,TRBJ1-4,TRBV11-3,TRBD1,CASSPSTGDNEKLFF,TGTGCCAGCAGCCCTTCGACAGGGGATAATGAAAAACTGTTTTTT
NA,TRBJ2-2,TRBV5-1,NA,CASSKGGPGELFF,TGCGCCAGCAGTAAAGGGGGACCCGGGGAGCTGTTTTTT
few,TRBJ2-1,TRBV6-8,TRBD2,CASSGTPGLVIEQFF,TGTGCCAGCAGTGGGACTCCGGGACTAGTTATTGAGCAGTTCTTC
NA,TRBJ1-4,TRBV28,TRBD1,CASSSDRESEKLFF,TGTGCCAGCAGTTCGGACAGGGAAAGCGAAAAACTGTTTTTT
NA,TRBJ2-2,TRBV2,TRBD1,CASSRTGTDPGELFF,TGTGCCAGCAGTCGGACAGGGACTGATCCCGGGGAGCTGTTTTTT
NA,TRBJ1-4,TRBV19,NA,CASSRGGRDGDEKLFF,TGTGCCAGTAGCCGTGGCGGCAGGGATGGCGATGAAAAACTGTTTTTT
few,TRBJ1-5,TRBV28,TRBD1,CASIRDRGNQPQHF,TGTGCCAGCATCCGGGACAGGGGCAATCAGCCCCAGCATTTT
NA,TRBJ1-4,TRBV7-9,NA,CASSFVGGLFF,TGTGCCAGCAGTTTTGTAGGGGGACTGTTTTTT
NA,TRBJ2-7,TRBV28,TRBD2,CASSLTSGNEQYF,TGTGCCAGCAGTTTGACTAGCGGAAACGAGCAGTACTTC
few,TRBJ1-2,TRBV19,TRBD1,CATNGQASGYTF,TGTGCCACCAACGGACAGGCCAGTGGCTACACCTTC
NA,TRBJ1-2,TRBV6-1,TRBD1,CASSEDSGTDYGYTF,TGTGCCAGCAGTGAAGACTCCGGGACAGACTATGGCTACACCTTC
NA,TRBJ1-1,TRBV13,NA,CASSEGLRDTEAFF,TGTGCCAGCAGCGAAGGGCTGAGGGACACTGAAGCTTTCTTT
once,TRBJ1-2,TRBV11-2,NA,CASSLDGGRVVNGYTF,TGTGCCAGCAGCTTAGATGGCGGCAGGGTTGTAAATGGCTACACCTTC
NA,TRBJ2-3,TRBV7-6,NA,CASSLDLSGISTDTQYF,TGTGCCAGCAGCTTAGACCTTAGCGGAATTAGCACAGATACGCAGTATTTT
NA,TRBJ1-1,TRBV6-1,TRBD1,CASETGASNTEAFF,TGTGCCAGCGAAACAGGGGCTTCGAACACTGAAGCTTTCTTT
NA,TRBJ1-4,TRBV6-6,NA,CASRDPGTSYEKLFF,TGTGCCAGCAGGGACCCCGGGACATCTTATGAAAAACTGTTTTTT
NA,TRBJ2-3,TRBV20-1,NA,CSALSTDTQYF,TGCAGTGCTTTAAGCACAGATACGCAGTATTTT
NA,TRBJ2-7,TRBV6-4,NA,CASRGLFYEQYF,TGTGCCAGCCGAGGACTGTTCTACGAGCAGTACTTC
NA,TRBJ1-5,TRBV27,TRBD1,CASSLQGGLNQPQHF,TGTGCCAGCAGTCTACAGGGGGGCCTCAATCAGCCCCAGCATTTT
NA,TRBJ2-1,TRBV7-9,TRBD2,CASSLGGSGVNEQFF,TGTGCCAGCAGCTTGGGCGGGAGTGGGGTCAATGAGCAGTTCTTC
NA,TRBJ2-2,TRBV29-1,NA,CSVSGGTNTGELFF,TGCAGCGTTTCGGGCGGGACGAACACCGGGGAGCTGTTTTTT
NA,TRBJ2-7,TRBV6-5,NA,CASSSLPSIPYEQYF,TGTGCCAGCAGTAGCTTACCGTCAATCCCCTACGAGCAGTACTTC